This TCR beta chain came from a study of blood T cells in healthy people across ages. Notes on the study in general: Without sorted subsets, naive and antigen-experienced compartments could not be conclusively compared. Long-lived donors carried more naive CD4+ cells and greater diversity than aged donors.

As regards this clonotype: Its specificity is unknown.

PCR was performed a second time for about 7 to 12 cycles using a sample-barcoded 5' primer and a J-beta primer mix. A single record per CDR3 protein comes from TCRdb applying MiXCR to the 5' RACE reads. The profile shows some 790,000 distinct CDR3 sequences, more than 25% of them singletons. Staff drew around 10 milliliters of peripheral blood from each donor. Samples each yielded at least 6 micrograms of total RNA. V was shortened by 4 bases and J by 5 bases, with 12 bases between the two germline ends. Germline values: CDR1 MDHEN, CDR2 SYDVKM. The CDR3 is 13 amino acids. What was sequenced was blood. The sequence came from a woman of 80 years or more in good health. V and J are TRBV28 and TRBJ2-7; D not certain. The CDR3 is CASSSPNSHEQYF. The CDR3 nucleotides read TGTGCCAGCAGTTCCCCTAACTCGCACGAGCAGTACTTC.